The 29 T cell receptor beta chains below were found in one sample sequenced in a study of OX40 agonist ivuxolimab in advanced cancers. Using immunoSEQ multiplex PCR, the repertoire was profiled, and TCRdb retains in-frame clones only, with some absent. The repertoire includes around 52,000 clones, 75% to 85% of them detected once, and approximately 3.3% sits in the top ten. The sequences come from CD4+ or CD8+ T cells sorted from blood, collected in a trial of the OX40 agonist ivuxolimab. The receptors were gathered from an adult with an advanced solid tumor such as melanoma, head and neck, liver or kidney cancer.

The rearrangement links TRBV28 to TRBJ2-7; possibly TRBD1 for D (6 bases). The CDR3 is 20 residues long. The germline V gene has CDR1 MDHEN and CDR2 SYDVKM. V was clipped by 6 bases and J by 0 bases, with 30 bases between them. CDR3 region: CASSPASLQGEGSSSYEQYF. DNA for the CDR3: TGTGCCAGCAGCCCCGCCTCCTTACAGGGAGAGGGGTCAAGCTCCTACGAGCAGTACTTC.

The chain is built from TRBV5-5 and TRBJ1-4, with TRBD1 identical over 7 bases. The junction had 7 bases not matched to a gene; V was cut back by 3 bases and J by 2 bases. From germline, CDR1 is SGHKS and CDR2 YYEKEE (reference sequence). The CDR3 totals 16 residues. CDR3 nucleotides: TGTGCCAGCAGCTGGATAACAGGGGTCACTAATGAAAAACTGTTTTTT. Its protein is CASSWITGVTNEKLFF.

This chain links TRBV6-6 with TRBJ1-1; 7 bases are shared with TRBD1. CDR3 length: 15 amino acids. The V segment lost 7 bases and the J segment 1 base; nucleotides outside the gene matches: 9. Germline V gene lookup returns CDR1 MNHNY and CDR2 SVGAGI (reference sequence). Written as DNA, the CDR3 is TGTGCCAGCAATACGCAGGGGGTAGGGAACACTGAAGCTTTCTTT. It specifies CASNTQGVGNTEAFF.

V gene TRBV6-1 combines with J gene TRBJ2-1, with 11 bases fitting TRBD1. Germline trimming cut 3 bases from V and 6 bases from J; bases unmatched to any gene: 4. The CDR3 covers 15 residues. CDR1 is MNHNS, CDR2 SASEGT, per germline. The CDR3 DNA reads as TGTGCCAGCAGTGAGGGAGGGACAGGGGGCAATGAGCAGTTCTTC. Translated, it gives CASSEGGTGGNEQFF.

CDR3 protein: CASSLSTGELFF. The CDR3 nucleotides are TGCGCCAGCAGCTTGTCGACCGGGGAGCTGTTTTTT. This chain connects TRBV5-1 to TRBJ2-2; D gene uncertain. Per germline, CDR1 SGHRS and CDR2 YFSETQ. The V end was cut by 1 base, the J end by 5 bases, with 3 bases between. The CDR3 is made up of 12 amino acids. The whole variable domain, remainder taken from reference TRBV5-1 and TRBJ2-2, is KAGVTQTPRYLIKTRGQQVTLSCSPISGHRSVSWYQQTPGQGLQFLFEYFSETQRNKGNFPGRFSGRQFSNSRSEMNVSTLELGDSALYLCASSLSTGELFFGEGSRLTVL.

The genes are TRBV6-1 and TRBJ1-1, with D perhaps matching TRBD1 (5 bases). The germline V and J ends were trimmed by 3 bases and 6 bases, with 17 bases remaining between them. This CDR3 spans 15 amino acids. Germline V gene data show CDR1 as MNHNS and CDR2 as SASEGT. CDR3 residues: CASSDTRGSQPEAFF. In nucleotides, the CDR3 is TGTGCCAGCAGTGATACGCGGGGCTCTCAACCTGAAGCTTTCTTT.

The V and J genes are TRBV5-1 and TRBJ2-1; a possible D gene is TRBD2 (5 bases). Germline-derived CDR1 and CDR2 are SGHRS and YFSETQ. This CDR3 is 13 amino acids long. Deletions cut 0 bases from V and 8 bases from J, with 9 bases between. CDR3 sequence: CASSLGLAHEQFF. The CDR3 DNA reads as TGCGCCAGCAGCTTGGGCCTAGCCCATGAGCAGTTCTTC.

The V and J genes are TRBV27 and TRBJ2-1; 13 nucleotides agree with TRBD2. The CDR3 contains 15 residues. Losses at the gene ends were 5 bases for V and 7 bases for J; bases not matched to a gene: 5. Germline CDR1 reads MNHEY; CDR2 reads SMNVEV (reference sequence). CDR3 protein: CASSRTSGSTNEQFF. DNA for the CDR3: TGTGCCAGCAGTAGGACTAGCGGGAGTACGAATGAGCAGTTCTTC.

The gene calls are TRBV15 and TRBJ1-2; D uncertain. CDR3 length: 18 residues. Germline assignment: CDR1 LNHNV and CDR2 YYDKDF (reference sequence). V lost 0 bases, J lost 2 bases, and 19 bases lay in between. The CDR3 coding sequence is TGTGCCACCAGCAGAGAGGAAGTTTTGCATCCAAACAACTATGGCTACACCTTC. Protein product: CATSREEVLHPNNYGYTF.

This clone appeared a few times. CDR3 region: CASSLEEEQYF. The CDR3 coding sequence is TGCGCCAGCAGCTTGGAGGAGGAGCAGTACTTC. The chain couples TRBV5-1 to TRBJ2-7; D remains unclear. CDR1 and CDR2 from the germline V gene are SGHRS and YFSETQ. The CDR3 runs to 11 residues. V gave up 0 bases and J gave up 7 bases, with 5 bases separating them.

The gene calls are TRBV29-1 and TRBJ1-2, with 8 bases aligning to TRBD1. The CDR3 spans 16 residues. Per the germline V gene, CDR1 is SQVTM and CDR2 is ANQGSEA. V was clipped by 6 bases and J by 3 bases; unmatched bases: 15. This chain's CDR3 is CSVKKQSGTGDYGYTF. CDR3 nucleotide sequence: TGCAGCGTGAAAAAGCAATCCGGGACAGGAGACTATGGCTACACCTTC.

The V gene is TRBV20-1, the J gene TRBJ2-7, with TRBD1 matching 8 bases. With V trimmed by 8 bases and J by 3 bases, 3 bases remained unmatched. This CDR3 has 11 amino acids. The germline V gene encodes CDR1 DFQATT and CDR2 SNEGSKA (reference sequence). In DNA form, the CDR3 reads TGCAGTACCGGACAGGGCTACGAGCAGTACTTC. Translated, it gives CSTGQGYEQYF.

V usage is TRBV2 and J usage is TRBJ1-2; a possible D gene is TRBD1 (6 bases). Germline V gene data show CDR1 as SNHLY and CDR2 as FYNNEI. CDR3 length: 16 residues. Trimming stripped 3 bases from V and 3 bases from J, with 17 bases between. CDR3 in amino acids: CASSEYRSQGYYGYTF. The CDR3 bases are TGTGCCAGCAGTGAGTACCGGTCCCAGGGGTACTATGGCTACACCTTC.

CDR3 residues: CAWSLGPNQPQHF. The CDR3, as DNA: TGTGCCTGGAGTCTTGGACCCAATCAGCCCCAGCATTTT. This rearrangement joins TRBV30 to TRBJ1-5; D is uncertain. V was shortened by 2 bases and J by 3 bases, with 8 bases between the two germline ends. The CDR3 contains 13 residues. The germline V gene encodes CDR1 GTSNPN and CDR2 SVGIG (reference sequence).

This clone has just a few counts. This chain uses TRBV7-2 with TRBJ2-7; no definite D call. The V end was cut by 4 bases, the J end by 6 bases, with 10 bases between. This CDR3 region has 12 residues. Per the germline V gene, CDR1 is SGHTA and CDR2 is FQGNSA. The CDR3 spells CASSSPGSEQYF. DNA for the CDR3: TGTGCCAGCAGCTCTCCAGGTTCCGAGCAGTACTTC.

This chain uses TRBV15 with TRBJ1-6; D might be TRBD1 (6 bases). Trimming took off 3 bases at V and 6 bases at J, with 9 bases between the two ends. Germline V gene sequence: CDR1 LNHNV, CDR2 YYDKDF (reference sequence). The CDR3 loop spans 14 amino acids. The CDR3 loop is CATSRDSLNSPLHF. DNA for the CDR3: TGTGCCACCAGCAGGGACAGCCTTAATTCACCCCTCCACTTT.

The rearrangement joins TRBV9 to TRBJ1-6, with a possible D match to TRBD1 (6 bases). The CDR3 spans 17 residues. The ends were cut back, 3 bases at V and 0 bases at J, with 13 bases in the middle. Germline values: CDR1 SGDLS, CDR2 YYNGEE. CDR3 nucleotide sequence: TGTGCCAGCAGCGGACGGACAGCACCCTCCTATAATTCACCCCTCCACTTT. Protein sequence: CASSGRTAPSYNSPLHF. The whole variable domain, remainder taken from reference TRBV9 and TRBJ1-6, is DSGVTQTPKHLITATGQRVTLRCSPRSGDLSVYWYQQSLDQGLQFLIQYYNGEERAKGNILERFSAQQFPDLHSELNLSSLELGDSALYFCASSGRTAPSYNSPLHFGNGTRLTVT.

This chain links TRBV4-2 with TRBJ1-4; the match to TRBD1 covers 12 bases. With 1 base clipped from V and 7 bases from J, the junction kept 7 bases outside the gene matches. Germline CDR1 LGHNA, CDR2 YNFKEQ. This CDR3 region has 17 residues. DNA of the CDR3: TGTGCCAGCAGCCAAGGGGGACAGGGGGCGACAGGTGAAAAACTGTTTTTT. It translates to CASSQGGQGATGEKLFF.

The chain employs TRBV2 and TRBJ1-1; maybe TRBD1 (5 bases). This CDR3 contains 11 residues. V was cut by 3 bases and J by 7 bases, with 6 bases left in between. The V gene's germline CDR1 is SNHLY and CDR2 FYNNEI. CDR3 sequence (DNA): TGTGCCAGCAGTGATGGGGGTGAAGCTTTCTTT. Protein product: CASSDGGEAFF.

The CDR3 region is CAWSRTTRIADTQYF. The CDR3 nucleotides read TGTGCCTGGAGTCGGACCACCAGGATTGCAGATACGCAGTATTTT. This chain links TRBV30 with TRBJ2-3; unclear D gene. Trimming took 2 bases from V and 4 from J, leaving 16 bases between them. The V gene's germline CDR1 is GTSNPN and CDR2 SVGIG (reference sequence). The CDR3 length is 15 residues.

This clone was picked up one time. The chain combines TRBV19 with TRBJ2-2; weak D call: TRBD1 (5 bases). Looked up from germline, CDR1 is LNHDA and CDR2 is SQIVND (reference sequence). CDR3 length: 13 amino acids. The V and J ends lost 5 bases and 5 bases respectively, with 9 bases between them. CDR3 nucleotide sequence: TGTGCCAGTAGTTTTACAGGTACCGGGGAGCTGTTTTTT. It translates to CASSFTGTGELFF. Looking up the rest from reference TRBV19 and TRBJ2-2 gives the full variable domain: DGGITQSPKYLFRKEGQNVTLSCEQNLNHDAMYWYRQDPGQGLRLIYYSQIVNDFQKGDIAEGYSVSREKKESFPLTVTSAQKNPTAFYLCASSFTGTGELFFGEGSRLTVL.

This clone was recorded a few times. The chain couples TRBV7-3 to TRBJ2-1; 7 bases map to TRBD2. Looked up from germline, CDR1 is SGHTA and CDR2 is FQGTGA. After removal of 1 base from V and 6 bases from J, the junction contained 3 bases not matched to a gene. The CDR3 is made up of 14 amino acids. CDR3 DNA: TGTGCCAGCAGCTTAAAGCCGGGAGGCAATGAGCAGTTCTTC. Translation gives CASSLKPGGNEQFF.

CDR3 protein: CASSPHGGSYNEQFF. The CDR3 nucleotides read TGTGCCAGCAGCCCTCACGGAGGCTCCTACAATGAGCAGTTCTTC. The chain recombines TRBV7-3 with TRBJ2-1, with D possibly matching TRBD2 (5 bases). V gave up 5 bases and J gave up 0 bases, with 11 bases separating them. Germline CDR1 SGHTA, CDR2 FQGTGA. This CDR3 has 15 residues.

The V gene is TRBV19, the J gene TRBJ1-1; TRBD1 is a possible D gene (5 bases). Per germline, CDR1 LNHDA and CDR2 SQIVND (reference sequence). The CDR3 is 14 amino acids. Trimming left V 3 bases short and J 5 bases short, with 13 bases between. The CDR3 DNA reads as TGTGCCAGTAGTATGGGCCAGGGCGGAACTGAAGCTTTCTTT. The encoded protein is CASSMGQGGTEAFF.

The chain links TRBV7-9 to TRBJ2-6, with a tentative D call TRBD2 (6 bases). The germline CDR1 and CDR2 sequences are SEHNR and FQNEAQ (reference sequence). V was cut by 11 bases and J by 0 bases, with 8 bases left in between. The CDR3 runs 13 residues. The CDR3 is CAGGSSGANVLTF. DNA of the CDR3: TGTGCCGGGGGGAGCTCTGGGGCCAACGTCCTGACTTTC.

The rearrangement uses TRBV6-5 and TRBJ1-2, with D perhaps TRBD1 (6 bases). Trimming took 0 bases from V and 5 from J, leaving 13 bases between them. CDR1 MNHEY and CDR2 SVGAGI come from the germline V gene. CDR3 length equals 15 residues. This CDR3 reads CASSYSSNRVYGYTF. The CDR3 DNA sequence: TGTGCCAGCAGTTACTCGTCAAACAGGGTATATGGCTACACCTTC.

V usage is TRBV11-1 and J usage is TRBJ2-2; D uncertain. Trimming cost V 5 bases and J 9 bases, with 10 bases left between them. This CDR3 is 12 amino acids long. The germline V gene encodes CDR1 SGHAT and CDR2 FQDESV (reference sequence). This chain's CDR3 is CASSLTWRELFF. The CDR3 nucleotides read TGTGCCAGCAGCCTTACATGGAGGGAGCTGTTTTTT.

V usage is TRBV7-9 and J usage is TRBJ2-6; D might be TRBD2 (5 bases). The ends were cut back, 1 base at V and 4 bases at J, with 20 bases in the middle. Germline values: CDR1 SEHNR, CDR2 FQNEAQ (reference sequence). The CDR3 loop spans 19 amino acids. CDR3: CASSLGVEGILAGANVLTF. The CDR3 coding sequence is TGTGCCAGCAGCTTAGGTGTAGAGGGCATCCTGGCGGGGGCCAACGTCCTGACTTTC.

This chain connects TRBV5-1 to TRBJ2-7; 9 bases fit TRBD2. V lost 5 bases to trimming and J lost 2 bases; unmatched junction nucleotides: 5. CDR1 and CDR2 from the germline V gene are SGHRS and YFSETQ. The CDR3 extends over 14 amino acids. Here the CDR3 reads CASRSGLAAYEQYF. The DNA of the CDR3 is TGCGCCAGCAGATCGGGACTAGCTGCCTACGAGCAGTACTTC.